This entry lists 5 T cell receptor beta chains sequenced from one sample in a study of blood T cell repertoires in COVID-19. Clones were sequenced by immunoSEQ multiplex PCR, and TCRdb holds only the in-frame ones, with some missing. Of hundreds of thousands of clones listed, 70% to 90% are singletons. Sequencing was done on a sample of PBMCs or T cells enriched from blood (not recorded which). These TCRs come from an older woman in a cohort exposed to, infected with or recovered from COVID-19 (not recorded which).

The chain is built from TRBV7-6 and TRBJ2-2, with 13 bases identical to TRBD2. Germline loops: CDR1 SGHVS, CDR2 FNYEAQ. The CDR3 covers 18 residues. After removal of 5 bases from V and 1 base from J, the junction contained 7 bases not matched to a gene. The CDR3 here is CASSRRTSGSLNTGELFF. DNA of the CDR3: TGTGCCAGCAGCAGACGGACTAGCGGGAGCCTGAACACCGGGGAGCTGTTTTTT.

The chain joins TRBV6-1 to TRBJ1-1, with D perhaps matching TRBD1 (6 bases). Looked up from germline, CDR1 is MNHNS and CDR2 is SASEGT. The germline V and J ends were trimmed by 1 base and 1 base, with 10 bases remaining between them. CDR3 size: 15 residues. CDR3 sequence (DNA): TGTGCCAGCAGTGAAGAGGGGGGGAAGAACACTGAAGCTTTCTTT. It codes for CASSEEGGKNTEAFF.

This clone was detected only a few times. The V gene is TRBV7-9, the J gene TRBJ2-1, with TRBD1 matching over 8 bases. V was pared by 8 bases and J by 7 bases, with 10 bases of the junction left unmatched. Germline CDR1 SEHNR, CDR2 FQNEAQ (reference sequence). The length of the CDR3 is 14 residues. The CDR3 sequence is CASLFGQGYNEQFF. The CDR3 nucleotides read TGTGCCAGCCTATTCGGACAGGGTTATAATGAGCAGTTCTTC.

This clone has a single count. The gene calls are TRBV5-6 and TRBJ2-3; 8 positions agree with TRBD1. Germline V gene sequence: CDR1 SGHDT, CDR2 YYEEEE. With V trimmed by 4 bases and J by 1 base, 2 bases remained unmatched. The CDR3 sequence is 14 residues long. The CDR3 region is CASSPTGGTDTQYF. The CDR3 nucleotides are TGTGCCAGCAGCCCGACAGGGGGCACAGATACGCAGTATTTT.

CDR3 sequence reads: CASRTSGKGNEQFF. The CDR3 nucleotides read TGTGCCAGCAGAACTAGCGGGAAGGGGAATGAGCAGTTCTTC. The rearrangement joins TRBV7-3 to TRBJ2-1; 10 bases are a match to TRBD2. The CDR3 covers 14 residues. Germline loops: CDR1 SGHTA, CDR2 FQGTGA. V shed 6 bases, J shed 7 bases, and the junction held 6 bases outside the gene matches.